One T cell receptor beta chain is described in this entry. V lost 2 bases and J lost 10, with 8 bases in between. CDR3 length: 11 amino acids. Germline CDR1 reads MDHEN; CDR2 reads SYDVKM. Original handling: From reference gene primer amplification, estimates of nucleated cell counts were derived. TCRdb keeps only in-frame clones here, not all; method: immunoSEQ multiplex PCR. The V and J calls and clone size were taken over from that table, and D and trimming were inferred from the DNA. This table holds approximately 79,000 clones, 65% to 85% found once. This sample was included in a study of blood T cell repertoires in COVID-19.

The sample comprised peripheral blood. The origin of this receptor is a man aged 50 or older with COVID-19, enrolled during active disease. V and J are TRBV28 and TRBJ1-1, with D possibly matching TRBD1 (6 bases). The CDR3 reads CASSLGQRAFF. CDR3 coding DNA: TGTGCCAGCAGTTTAGGACAGCGAGCTTTCTTT.